The source of this T cell receptor (beta chain) is a study of shared clonotypes between healthy human individuals. General study findings and limits: The study's rarefaction showed incomplete sorted-subset sequencing despite large depth.

Clones were sequenced by immunoSEQ multiplex PCR, and TCRdb holds only the in-frame ones, with some missing. The repertoire consists of roughly 1 million clones, with around three quarters occurring once and the leading ten covering under 0.6%. In the case of this clone: Its specificity is unknown.

Trimming cost V 6 bases and J 5 bases; bases outside gene matches: 14. This CDR3 region has 15 residues. Germline V lookup: CDR1 SQVTM, CDR2 ANQGSEA. Sequencing was done on a sample of memory CD4+ T cells from PBMCs. Subset specified: CD45RA-negative fraction. The receptor's source is a man aged 18 to 29 in good health. Some clones in this sample may be carry-over from other donors' samples. The V call is TRBV29-1, the J call TRBJ2-3; TRBD2 agrees at 7 bases. CDR3: CSVAFGGSGVDTQYF. The CDR3 DNA reads TGCAGCGTAGCCTTCGGCGGGAGTGGTGTAGATACGCAGTATTTT.